These T cell receptor beta chains were read from a single sample in a study of T cell responses to AZD1222 COVID-19 vaccine. The method was immunoSEQ multiplex PCR; TCRdb's version includes in-frame clones alone and lacks a portion of them. The sample holds about 140,000 clones, approximately 90% seen once. The sequences come from peripheral blood, collected on day 0 of AZD1222 vaccination. The receptors were gathered from an adult in good health. Both conserved end residues are part of each CDR3. The order of the fields is clone size, J gene, V gene, D gene, CDR3 DNA, CDR3 protein. The D gene is left open where the match is weak. Rows give clone size only sometimes, using once, few, many, or a class for an expanded clone.

abundance: few; j_gene: TRBJ2-3; v_gene: TRBV5-1; d_gene: .; CDR3nt: TGCGCCAGCAGCTTGGAGCTAAACACAGATACGCAGTATTTT; CDR3aa: CASSLELNTDTQYF
abundance: .; j_gene: TRBJ2-2; v_gene: TRBV13; d_gene: .; CDR3nt: TGTGCCAGCACCAGACACAGGGTCGTCGGGGAGCTGTTTTTT; CDR3aa: CASTRHRVVGELFF
abundance: .; j_gene: TRBJ2-7; v_gene: TRBV27; d_gene: TRBD2; CDR3nt: TGTGCCAGCAGTTTCTCCGGGACTAGCGGGAGTGCAAGGGAGCAGTACTTC; CDR3aa: CASSFSGTSGSAREQYF
abundance: .; j_gene: TRBJ2-3; v_gene: TRBV7-2; d_gene: TRBD2; CDR3nt: TGTGCCAGCAGCCCACGTCGGGCGGGAGGGACAGATACGCAGTATTTT; CDR3aa: CASSPRRAGGTDTQYF
abundance: once; j_gene: TRBJ1-3; v_gene: TRBV19; d_gene: .; CDR3nt: TGTGCCAGTAGTAAGGGCGCTGGAAACACCATATATTTT; CDR3aa: CASSKGAGNTIYF
abundance: .; j_gene: TRBJ1-1; v_gene: TRBV7-3; d_gene: .; CDR3nt: TGTGCCAGCAGCTCACCCGGGACGGCCGTGGCTTTCTTT; CDR3aa: CASSSPGTAVAFF
abundance: few; j_gene: TRBJ2-7; v_gene: TRBV7-2; d_gene: .; CDR3nt: TGTGCCAGCAGCTTAGCGGCTATAGCAGGGAAGTACGAGCAGTACTTC; CDR3aa: CASSLAAIAGKYEQYF
abundance: once; j_gene: TRBJ2-1; v_gene: TRBV6-5; d_gene: .; CDR3nt: TGTGCCAGCAGGAAAGGGACTTCGGGTGAGCAGTTCTTC; CDR3aa: CASRKGTSGEQFF
abundance: .; j_gene: TRBJ1-2; v_gene: TRBV6-2/TRBV6-3; d_gene: TRBD1; CDR3nt: TGTGCCAGCAGTGACCTCGGGACAGGGGATGGCTACACCTTC; CDR3aa: CASSDLGTGDGYTF
abundance: .; j_gene: TRBJ2-1; v_gene: TRBV4-1; d_gene: TRBD2; CDR3nt: TGCGCCAGCAGACCTACTCTCAGCGGGAGTAAGGGCGATGAGCAGTTCTTC; CDR3aa: CASRPTLSGSKGDEQFF
abundance: .; j_gene: TRBJ1-2; v_gene: TRBV7-2; d_gene: .; CDR3nt: TGTGCCAGCAGCTCGGTGGCGGCCAACTATGGCTACACCTTC; CDR3aa: CASSSVAANYGYTF
abundance: .; j_gene: TRBJ1-4; v_gene: TRBV2; d_gene: .; CDR3nt: TGTGCCAGCAGTGAGGGGAGCCCTGGGGGAAAACTGTTTTTT; CDR3aa: CASSEGSPGGKLFF
abundance: .; j_gene: TRBJ2-1; v_gene: TRBV5-1; d_gene: .; CDR3nt: TGCGCCAGCAGCTTGGCCAGGGGAGCGGGCAACAATGAGCAGTTCTTC; CDR3aa: CASSLARGAGNNEQFF
abundance: .; j_gene: TRBJ1-4; v_gene: TRBV30; d_gene: .; CDR3nt: TGTGCCTGGGGTGGGAGAACGGGAGAAAAACTGTTTTTT; CDR3aa: CAWGGRTGEKLFF
abundance: .; j_gene: TRBJ2-7; v_gene: TRBV5-8; d_gene: .; CDR3nt: TGTGCCAGCAGCTTTCCGGGAACGATGGAGCAGTACTTC; CDR3aa: CASSFPGTMEQYF
abundance: .; j_gene: TRBJ1-3; v_gene: TRBV15; d_gene: TRBD1; CDR3nt: TGTGCCACCAGCAGAGCAACAGGGGTGACTGGAAACACCATATATTTT; CDR3aa: CATSRATGVTGNTIYF